A single sample gave rise to the 29 T cell receptor beta chains below, sequenced in a study of blood T cell repertoires in COVID-19. Libraries were prepared by immunoSEQ multiplex PCR; TCRdb keeps only in-frame clonotypes and omits some of them. The repertoire holds about 110,000 clones, with about 70% as singletons. Sequenced input: peripheral blood. The source of these receptors is a human donor with acute or convalescent COVID-19. The donor label of this sample is uncertain.

This chain links TRBV4-1 with TRBJ2-7, with D possibly being TRBD1 (6 bases). CDR3 length: 16 residues. Trimming stripped 3 bases from V and 0 bases from J, with 15 bases between. Germline V gives CDR1 MGHRA, CDR2 YSYEKL. The CDR3 sequence: CASSHPWTEASYEQYF. DNA of the CDR3: TGCGCCAGCAGCCACCCCTGGACAGAGGCCTCCTACGAGCAGTACTTC.

This clone was counted once. This chain joins TRBV20-1 and TRBJ2-5; a weak D match, TRBD2 (7 bases). Germline loops: CDR1 DFQATT, CDR2 SNEGSKA (reference sequence). The CDR3 extends over 14 amino acids. V gave up 3 bases and J gave up 2 bases, with 13 bases separating them. The CDR3 DNA reads as TGCAGTGCTAGTCGTGAGGGGGGGCAAGAGACCCAGTACTTC. It codes for CSASREGGQETQYF.

This chain uses TRBV12-3 or TRBV12-4 with TRBJ2-7; no clear D. This CDR3 is built from 13 residues. Deletions cut 5 bases from V and 6 bases from J, with 14 bases between. The CDR3 here is CASSQRGESEQYF. The CDR3 bases are TGTGCCAGCAGTCAACGTGGAGAGTCCGAGCAGTACTTC.

This rearrangement joins TRBV10-3 to TRBJ2-7, with 7 positions matching TRBD2. J was trimmed by 6 bases and V by 10 bases; bases with no gene match: 12. The CDR3 consists of 13 residues. Germline CDR1 and CDR2: ENHRY and SYGVKD. The CDR3 DNA reads as TGTGCCACCAGCCGTCGGGAGGATAGCGAGCAGTACGTC. This gives the protein CATSRREDSEQYV.

The V call is TRBV6-5, the J call TRBJ2-5, with 7 bases matching TRBD1. Germline V gene lookup returns CDR1 MNHEY and CDR2 SVGAGI. This CDR3 contains 13 residues. The ends lost 6 bases at V and 4 bases at J; junction bases unmatched: 5. The CDR3 sequence: CASRQGTGETQYF. DNA for the CDR3: TGTGCCAGCAGACAGGGGACCGGAGAGACCCAGTACTTC.

The J gene is TRBJ1-2, the V gene TRBV5-1, with D perhaps matching TRBD1 (5 bases). Trimming removed 5 bases at V and 4 bases at J, with 15 bases between. The germline V gene has CDR1 SGHRS and CDR2 YFSETQ. CDR3 size: 14 residues. The CDR3 nucleotides are TGCGCCAGCAGTGATGGGCAGGGCGGCTATGGCTACACCTTC. It codes for CASSDGQGGYGYTF. Looking up the rest from reference TRBV5-1 and TRBJ1-2 gives the full variable domain: KAGVTQTPRYLIKTRGQQVTLSCSPISGHRSVSWYQQTPGQGLQFLFEYFSETQRNKGNFPGRFSGRQFSNSRSEMNVSTLELGDSALYLCASSDGQGGYGYTFGSGTRLTVV.

V and J are TRBV7-9 and TRBJ2-7, with 8 bases fitting TRBD1. The CDR3 loop spans 13 amino acids. V was pared by 5 bases and J by 6 bases, with 6 bases of the junction left unmatched. Germline loops: CDR1 SEHNR, CDR2 FQNEAQ (reference sequence). DNA for the CDR3: TGTGCCAGCAGCCGCATCACAGGGGGCGAGCAGTACGTC. It codes for CASSRITGGEQYV.

The V gene is TRBV7-2, the J gene TRBJ1-5; D gene unclear. CDR1 SGHTA and CDR2 FQGNSA come from the germline V gene. The CDR3 has 15 residues. V lost 6 bases and J 0 bases, leaving 12 bases between the germline ends. The CDR3 spells CASREEGYSNQPQHF. The CDR3 DNA reads as TGTGCCAGCAGAGAGGAGGGCTATAGCAATCAGCCCCAGCATTTT.

The V and J genes are TRBV19 and TRBJ1-2, with TRBD1 identical over 7 bases. CDR1 is LNHDA and CDR2 is SQIVND in the germline V gene (reference sequence). V shed 4 bases and J 4 bases; nucleotides not matched to a gene: 6. The CDR3 contains 14 residues. CDR3 region: CASSTNRGSYGYTF. The CDR3, as DNA: TGTGCCAGTAGTACAAACAGGGGAAGCTATGGCTACACCTTC.

In this sample, this clone turned up a few times. This sequence joins TRBV6-5 and TRBJ1-6, with TRBD1 matching over 9 bases. Looked up from germline, CDR1 is MNHEY and CDR2 is SVGAGI. This CDR3 comprises 16 residues. Trimming at V came to 2 bases and at J to 13 bases, leaving 12 bases not matched to a gene. CDR3 coding DNA: TGTGCCAGCAGTTACGGGCGGGACAGGGAGCTAGCTCCCCTCCACTTT. It yields the protein CASSYGRDRELAPLHF.

The J gene is TRBJ2-1, the V gene TRBV11-2, with 10 bases lining up with TRBD1. J lost 5 bases, V lost 5 bases, and 6 bases had no gene match. This CDR3 contains 15 residues. Per germline, CDR1 SGHAT and CDR2 FQNNGV. The CDR3 sequence is CASSKTGGVDNEQFF. For the CDR3, the DNA is TGTGCCAGCAGCAAGACAGGGGGCGTTGACAATGAGCAGTTCTTC.

V is TRBV2 and J is TRBJ2-4; D is possibly TRBD2 (6 bases). The germline V and J ends were trimmed by 7 bases and 0 bases, with 16 bases remaining between them. CDR1 and CDR2 from the germline V gene are SNHLY and FYNNEI. CDR3 length: 16 residues. CDR3 nucleotides: TGTGCCAGCACTCCGGTGGGGGGACGAGCCAAAAACATTCAGTACTTC. This translates into CASTPVGGRAKNIQYF.

The chain combines TRBV18 with TRBJ2-7, with D uncertain. The germline gives CDR1 KGHSH, CDR2 LQKENI. This CDR3 contains 15 residues. V lost 2 bases and J 4 bases, leaving 15 bases between the germline ends. In DNA, the CDR3 is TGTGCCAGCTCACCAACGTCACCCTCGGAGTACGAGCAGTACTTC. Residues: CASSPTSPSEYEQYF.

The J gene is TRBJ2-1, the V gene TRBV9; 7 bases agree with TRBD2. CDR1 and CDR2 from the germline V gene are SGDLS and YYNGEE. The trim removed 0 bases at V and 5 bases at J, leaving 11 bases unmatched. The CDR3 extends over 17 amino acids. This chain's CDR3 is CASSVAITGGPHNEQFF. CDR3 bases: TGTGCCAGCAGCGTAGCTATAACGGGGGGTCCTCACAATGAGCAGTTCTTC.

CDR3 protein: CASSPKEPGRGEAFF. In nucleotides, the CDR3 is TGCGCCAGCAGCCCAAAGGAGCCAGGGCGGGGGGAAGCTTTCTTT. The chain employs TRBV5-1 and TRBJ1-1; a possible D gene is TRBD1 (5 bases). Trimming removed 4 bases at V and 8 bases at J, with 21 bases between. The CDR3 covers 15 residues. Germline CDR1 and CDR2: SGHRS and YFSETQ.

The table lists this clone with a few counts. The chain couples TRBV24-1 to TRBJ1-4, with TRBD1 identical over 8 bases. Germline CDR1 is KGHDR and CDR2 is SFDVKD. CDR3 length: 14 residues. J lost 6 bases, V lost 6 bases, and 5 bases had no gene match. The CDR3 DNA reads as TGTGCCACCAGTTCAGGGGGCGCGGATGAAAAACTGTTTTTT. Translating it yields CATSSGGADEKLFF.

The chain joins TRBV7-9 to TRBJ1-1; D is ambiguous. CDR1 is SEHNR and CDR2 is FQNEAQ in the germline V gene (reference sequence). Deletions cut 7 bases from V and 1 base from J, with 16 bases between. This CDR3 is 15 amino acids long. This chain's CDR3 is CASTFPVRSNTEAFF. The CDR3, as DNA: TGTGCCAGCACTTTCCCGGTGAGGTCGAACACTGAAGCTTTCTTT. The complete variable domain, with remaining parts taken from reference TRBV7-9 and TRBJ1-1, reads DTGVSQNPRHKITKRGQNVTFRCDPISEHNRLYWYRQTLGQGPEFLTYFQNEAQLEKSRLLSDRFSAERPKGSFSTLEIQRTEQGDSAMYLCASTFPVRSNTEAFFGQGTRLTVV.

The chain carries TRBV18 and TRBJ1-5; 7 bases line up with TRBD1. This CDR3 is built from 16 residues. Germline CDR1 reads KGHSH; CDR2 reads LQKENI. V lost 4 bases, J lost 10 bases, and 16 bases stayed unmatched. In nucleotides, the CDR3 is TGTGCCAGCTCACTCTCAATCCGGGACAGTCGGGGCCCCCAGCATTTT. As protein: CASSLSIRDSRGPQHF.

This clone has a handful of counts. The chain combines TRBV3-1 (or the pseudogene TRBV3-2) with TRBJ2-7; D is unclear. CDR3 length: 11 amino acids. CDR1 is LGHDT, CDR2 YNNKEL, per germline (reference sequence). The V end lost 5 bases, the J end lost 4 bases, and 6 bases lay between the germline ends. CDR3 region: CASSDLYEQYF. The CDR3 region has the DNA TGTGCCAGCAGCGACTTATACGAGCAGTACTTC.

This clone was observed a few times. The chain uses TRBV7-9 and TRBJ1-6, with D tentatively TRBD1 (5 bases). There are 14 residues in the CDR3. Germline V lookup: CDR1 SEHNR, CDR2 FQNEAQ (reference sequence). The V and J ends lost 5 bases and 9 bases respectively, with 14 bases between them. The CDR3 sequence: CASSKRDGPSPLHF. The CDR3 DNA follows: TGTGCCAGCAGCAAGCGGGACGGCCCTTCACCCCTCCACTTT. The variable domain in full, completed from reference TRBV7-9 and TRBJ1-6, reads DTGVSQNPRHKITKRGQNVTFRCDPISEHNRLYWYRQTLGQGPEFLTYFQNEAQLEKSRLLSDRFSAERPKGSFSTLEIQRTEQGDSAMYLCASSKRDGPSPLHFGNGTRLTVT.

The chain has TRBV5-1 and TRBJ2-1; 8 nucleotides match TRBD1. Germline values: CDR1 SGHRS, CDR2 YFSETQ. The CDR3 is 15 residues long. The V gene end was trimmed by 6 bases and the J gene end by 0 bases; junction bases not matched to a gene: 5. CDR3 DNA: TGCGCCAGCACCCCGGGACAGGACTCCTACAATGAGCAGTTCTTC. Translating it yields CASTPGQDSYNEQFF. The whole variable domain, filled in from reference TRBV5-1 and TRBJ2-1, reads KAGVTQTPRYLIKTRGQQVTLSCSPISGHRSVSWYQQTPGQGLQFLFEYFSETQRNKGNFPGRFSGRQFSNSRSEMNVSTLELGDSALYLCASTPGQDSYNEQFFGPGTRLTVL.

The chain's CDR3 is CASSHFPGQGKTNEKLFF. Written as DNA, the CDR3 is TGCGCCAGCAGCCACTTTCCCGGACAGGGCAAAACTAATGAAAAACTGTTTTTT. J is TRBJ1-4 and V is TRBV5-1, with 8 bases that match TRBD1. This CDR3 has 18 residues. The germline V gene encodes CDR1 SGHRS and CDR2 YFSETQ. V lost 4 bases, J lost 1 base, and 12 bases stayed unmatched. Variable domain in full (rest from reference TRBV5-1 and TRBJ1-4): KAGVTQTPRYLIKTRGQQVTLSCSPISGHRSVSWYQQTPGQGLQFLFEYFSETQRNKGNFPGRFSGRQFSNSRSEMNVSTLELGDSALYLCASSHFPGQGKTNEKLFFGSGTQLSVL.

This clone was seen only once. The chain combines TRBV18 with TRBJ1-2; D may be TRBD1 (5 bases). V shed 3 bases and J shed 0 bases, with 17 bases lying between them. This CDR3 is 17 amino acids long. CDR1 and CDR2 from the germline V gene are KGHSH and LQKENI. This CDR3 reads CASSPKTATVSNYGYTF. CDR3 bases: TGTGCCAGCTCACCTAAGACAGCCACAGTATCTAACTATGGCTACACCTTC.

The chain joins TRBV21-1 to TRBJ1-3. TRBV21-1 is marked as a pseudogene. This CDR3 is built from 17 residues. CDR3 DNA: TGTGCCAGCAGCAAGCCACGCCGGGGTGGACCTGGAAACACCATATATTTT. Amino acid sequence: CASSKPRRGGPGNTIYF.

This clone has more than one count but fewer than ten. V and J are TRBV5-8 and TRBJ1-4, with D perhaps TRBD1 (5 bases). CDR3 length equals 19 residues. Germline V lookup: CDR1 SGHTS, CDR2 YDEGEE. Trimming removed 4 bases at V and 0 bases at J, with 22 bases between. CDR3: CASSATGTLGGATNEKLFF. In nucleotides, the CDR3 is TGTGCCAGCAGCGCCACAGGCACCCTCGGTGGTGCAACTAATGAAAAACTGTTTTTT.

This clone was counted a single time. The rearrangement uses TRBV10-3 and TRBJ1-6; TRBD1 agrees at 7 bases. CDR3 length: 16 amino acids. The germline V gene has CDR1 ENHRY and CDR2 SYGVKD. V lost 5 bases, J lost 6 bases, and 10 bases stayed unmatched. The CDR3 loop is CAISHSTGTVNSPLHF. CDR3 DNA sequence: TGTGCCATCAGTCACAGCACAGGGACAGTTAATTCACCCCTCCACTTT.

This sequence joins TRBV19 and TRBJ2-4, with D possibly matching TRBD1 (5 bases). The CDR3 is made up of 14 amino acids. Germline CDR1 is LNHDA and CDR2 is SQIVND (reference sequence). Trimming cost V 1 base and J 6 bases, with 10 bases left between them. This CDR3 reads CASSIGGRRNIQYF. DNA for the CDR3: TGTGCCAGTAGTATAGGGGGCAGGAGAAACATTCAGTACTTC.

This clone was counted a single time. The gene calls are TRBV28 and TRBJ1-6; D might be TRBD1 (5 bases). Per germline, CDR1 MDHEN and CDR2 SYDVKM. CDR3 length equals 16 residues. With 5 bases removed from V and 8 bases from J, the gap between germline ends came to 19 bases. CDR3 protein: CASSVLIGGRDSPLHF. The DNA of the CDR3 is TGTGCCAGCAGTGTTCTCATCGGGGGTCGGGATTCACCCCTCCACTTT.

The chain joins TRBV29-1 to TRBJ1-1; D is unresolved. Germline values: CDR1 SQVTM, CDR2 ANQGSEA. This CDR3 has 11 residues. The V and J ends lost 7 bases and 3 bases respectively, with 9 bases between them. The CDR3 DNA reads TGCAGCGCGAGACGGGACACTGAAGCTTTCTTT. It encodes CSARRDTEAFF.